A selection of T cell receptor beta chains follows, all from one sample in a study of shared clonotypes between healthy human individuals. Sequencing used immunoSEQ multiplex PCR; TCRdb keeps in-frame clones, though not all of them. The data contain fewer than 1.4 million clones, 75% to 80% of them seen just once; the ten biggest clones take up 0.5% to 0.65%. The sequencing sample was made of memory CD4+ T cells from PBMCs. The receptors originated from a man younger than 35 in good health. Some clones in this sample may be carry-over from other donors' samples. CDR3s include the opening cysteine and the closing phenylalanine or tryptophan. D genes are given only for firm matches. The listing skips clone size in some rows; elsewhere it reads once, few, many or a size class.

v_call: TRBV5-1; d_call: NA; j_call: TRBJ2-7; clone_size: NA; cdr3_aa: CASSSYQSLATYEQYF; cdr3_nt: TGCGCCAGCAGCTCATATCAGTCCCTGGCTACCTACGAGCAGTACTTC
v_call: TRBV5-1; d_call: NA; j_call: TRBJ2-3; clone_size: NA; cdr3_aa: CASSLGPPPVTDTQYF; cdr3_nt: TGCGCCAGCAGCTTGGGACCCCCACCGGTCACAGATACGCAGTATTTT
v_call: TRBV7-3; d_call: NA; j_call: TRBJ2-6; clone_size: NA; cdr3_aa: CASSLGQGTGANVLTF; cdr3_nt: TGTGCCAGCAGCTTAGGTCAGGGAACTGGGGCCAACGTCCTGACTTTC
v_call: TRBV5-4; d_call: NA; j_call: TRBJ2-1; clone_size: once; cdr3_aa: CASRLSQNSYNEQFF; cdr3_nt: TGTGCCAGCAGGCTCTCACAAAACTCCTACAATGAGCAGTTCTTC
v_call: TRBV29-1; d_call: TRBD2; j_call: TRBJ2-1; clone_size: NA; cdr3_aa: CSVGRGNSYNEQFF; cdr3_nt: TGCAGCGTTGGGCGGGGGAACTCCTACAATGAGCAGTTCTTC
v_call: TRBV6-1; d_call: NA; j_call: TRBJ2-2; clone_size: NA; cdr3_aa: CASRMDSLTGELFF; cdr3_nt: TGTGCCAGCAGGATGGACAGCCTCACCGGGGAGCTGTTTTTT
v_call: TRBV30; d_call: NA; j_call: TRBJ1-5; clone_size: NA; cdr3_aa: CAWSISTGNQPQHF; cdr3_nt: TGTGCCTGGAGTATAAGTACGGGAAATCAGCCCCAGCATTTT
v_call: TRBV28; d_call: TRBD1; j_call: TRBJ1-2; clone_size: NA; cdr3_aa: CASSTSGGVYTF; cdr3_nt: TGTGCCAGCAGTACTTCAGGGGGTGTCTACACCTTC
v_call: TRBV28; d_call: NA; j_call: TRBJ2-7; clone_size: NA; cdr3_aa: CASRGWTGEQYF; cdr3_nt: TGTGCCAGCAGGGGGTGGACGGGAGAGCAGTACTTC
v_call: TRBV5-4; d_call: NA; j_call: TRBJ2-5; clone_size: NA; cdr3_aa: CASSSERTSQETQYF; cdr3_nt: TGTGCCAGCAGCTCGGAGAGGACATCCCAAGAGACCCAGTACTTC
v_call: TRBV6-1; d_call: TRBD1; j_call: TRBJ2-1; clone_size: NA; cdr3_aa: CASSRDRIYNEQFF; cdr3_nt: TGTGCCAGCAGCCGGGACAGAATCTACAATGAGCAGTTCTTC
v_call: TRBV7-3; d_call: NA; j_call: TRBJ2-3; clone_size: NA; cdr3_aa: CASSPQADGTDTQYF; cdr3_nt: TGTGCCAGCAGCCCCCAAGCTGACGGCACAGATACGCAGTATTTT
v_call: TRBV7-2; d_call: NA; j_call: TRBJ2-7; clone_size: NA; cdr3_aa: CASSLRGDYEQYF; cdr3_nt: TGTGCCAGCAGCCTGAGGGGAGACTACGAGCAGTACTTC
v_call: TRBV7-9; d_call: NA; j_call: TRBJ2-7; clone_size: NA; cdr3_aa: CASSPRDSARGEQYF; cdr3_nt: TGTGCCAGCAGCCCTCGGGATAGCGCCAGGGGCGAGCAGTACTTC
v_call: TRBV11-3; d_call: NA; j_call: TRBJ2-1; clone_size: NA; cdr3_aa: CASSLPNANEQFF; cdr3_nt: TGTGCCAGCAGCTTGCCTAACGCCAATGAGCAGTTCTTC
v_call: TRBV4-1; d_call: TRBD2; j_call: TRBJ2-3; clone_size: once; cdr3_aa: CASSQGGTSGRLGLDTDTQYF; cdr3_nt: TGCGCCAGCAGCCAAGGGGGCACTAGCGGGAGACTAGGTTTAGACACAGATACGCAGTATTTT
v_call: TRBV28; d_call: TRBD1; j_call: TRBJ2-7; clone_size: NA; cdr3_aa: CASSPAGDRVGYEQYF; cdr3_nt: TGTGCCAGCAGTCCCGCAGGGGACAGGGTTGGCTACGAGCAGTACTTC
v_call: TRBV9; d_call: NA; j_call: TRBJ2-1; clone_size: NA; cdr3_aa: CASSAAGQSYNEQFF; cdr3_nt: TGTGCCAGCAGCGCTGCGGGGCAATCCTACAATGAGCAGTTCTTC
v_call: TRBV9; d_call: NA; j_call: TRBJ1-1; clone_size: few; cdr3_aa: CASSRRTVTEAFF; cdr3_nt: TGTGCCAGCAGCAGGCGGACAGTCACTGAAGCTTTCTTT
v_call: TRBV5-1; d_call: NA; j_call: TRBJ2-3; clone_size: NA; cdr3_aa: CASSPPRGVGTDTQYF; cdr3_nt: TGCGCCAGCAGCCCCCCCCGAGGGGTCGGCACAGATACGCAGTATTTT
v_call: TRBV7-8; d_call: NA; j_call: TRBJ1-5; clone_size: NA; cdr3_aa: CASSSQGYQPQHF; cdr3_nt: TGTGCCAGCAGCTCCCAGGGGTATCAGCCCCAGCATTTT
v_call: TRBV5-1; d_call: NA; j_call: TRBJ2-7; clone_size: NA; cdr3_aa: CASSLNVDRYEQYF; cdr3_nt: TGCGCCAGCAGCTTGAACGTCGACAGATACGAGCAGTACTTC
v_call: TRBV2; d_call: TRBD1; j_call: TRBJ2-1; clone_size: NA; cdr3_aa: CASRTGTGYNEQFF; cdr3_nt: TGTGCCAGCCGCACCGGGACAGGTTACAATGAGCAGTTCTTC
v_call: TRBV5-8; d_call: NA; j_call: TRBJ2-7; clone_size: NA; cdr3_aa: CASSSGDLYEQYF; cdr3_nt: TGTGCCAGCAGCTCGGGGGACTTGTACGAGCAGTACTTC
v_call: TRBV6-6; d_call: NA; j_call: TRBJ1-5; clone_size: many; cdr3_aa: CASSYSRGQGQPQHF; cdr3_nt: TGTGCCAGCAGTTACTCGAGAGGGCAGGGGCAGCCCCAGCATTTT
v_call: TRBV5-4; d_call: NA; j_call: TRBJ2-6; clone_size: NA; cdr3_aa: CASSLLASGANVLTF; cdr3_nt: TGTGCCAGCAGCTTGTTGGCCTCTGGGGCCAACGTCCTGACTTTC
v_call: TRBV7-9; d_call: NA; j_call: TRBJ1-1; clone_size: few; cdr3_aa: CASSSGFSNTEAFF; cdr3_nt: TGTGCCAGCAGCTCGGGGTTCTCGAACACTGAAGCTTTCTTT